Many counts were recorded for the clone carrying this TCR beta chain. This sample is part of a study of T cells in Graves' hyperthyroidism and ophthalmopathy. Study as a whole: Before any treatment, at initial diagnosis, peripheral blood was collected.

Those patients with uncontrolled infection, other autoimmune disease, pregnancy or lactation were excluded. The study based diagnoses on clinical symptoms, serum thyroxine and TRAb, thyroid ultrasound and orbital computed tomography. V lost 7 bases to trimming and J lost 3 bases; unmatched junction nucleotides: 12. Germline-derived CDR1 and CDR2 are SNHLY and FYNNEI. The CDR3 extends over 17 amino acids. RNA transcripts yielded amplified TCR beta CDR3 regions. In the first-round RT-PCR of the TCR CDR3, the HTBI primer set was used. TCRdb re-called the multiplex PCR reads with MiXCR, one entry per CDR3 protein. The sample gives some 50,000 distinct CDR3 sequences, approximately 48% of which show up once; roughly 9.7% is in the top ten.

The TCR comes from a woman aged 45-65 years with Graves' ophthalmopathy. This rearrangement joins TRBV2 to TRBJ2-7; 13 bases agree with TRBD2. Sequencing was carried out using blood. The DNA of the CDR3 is TGTGCCAGCAAGGGGACTAGCGGGAAGTCTCATAGCTACGAGCAGTACTTC. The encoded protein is CASKGTSGKSHSYEQYF.